The 10 T cell receptor beta chains given below trace back to one sample, sequenced in a study of Ad26.COV2.S vaccination and SARS-CoV-2 variants. Treatment described: roughly 18 received Ad26.COV2.S at low or high dose, single or two shots; 5 received placebo; per-sample allocation not given. Day 63 following the first vaccine or placebo injection was when the samples were taken. The protocol was immunoSEQ multiplex PCR, while the TCRdb copy is restricted to in-frame clones and leaves out a portion. Here the sample spans approximately 400,000 clones, approximately 81% being singletons. Material: peripheral blood, obtained in a trial of Ad26.COV2.S vaccine versus placebo. Receptors were obtained from a person aged 18-65 years who received the Ad26.COV2.S COVID-19 vaccine or a placebo.

This clone is a singleton in its sample. The chain carries TRBV4-1 and TRBJ1-1, with D perhaps TRBD1 (5 bases). CDR3 length: 15 amino acids. CDR1 is MGHRA and CDR2 is YSYEKL in the germline V gene. V was pared by 7 bases and J by 4 bases, with 19 bases between. In nucleotides, the CDR3 is TGCGCCAGCACCCTGGGGGTGGCCCGAGGCACTGAAGCTTTCTTT. This translates into CASTLGVARGTEAFF.

The V call is TRBV7-9, the J call TRBJ2-3, with 14 bases fitting TRBD2. This CDR3 comprises 16 residues. The V gene end was trimmed by 5 bases and the J gene end by 4 bases; junction bases not matched to a gene: 5. Germline assignment: CDR1 SEHNR and CDR2 FQNEAQ (reference sequence). CDR3 sequence reads: CASSATTSGGADTQYF. The CDR3 nucleotides are TGTGCCAGCAGCGCGACGACTAGCGGGGGGGCAGATACGCAGTATTTT. Complete variable domain (other parts from reference TRBV7-9 and TRBJ2-3): DTGVSQNPRHKITKRGQNVTFRCDPISEHNRLYWYRQTLGQGPEFLTYFQNEAQLEKSRLLSDRFSAERPKGSFSTLEIQRTEQGDSAMYLCASSATTSGGADTQYFGPGTRLTVL.

The chain combines TRBV5-1 with TRBJ2-7; possibly TRBD2 for D (5 bases). Trimming left V 7 bases short and J 1 base short, with 24 bases between. Germline V gene data show CDR1 as SGHRS and CDR2 as YFSETQ. The CDR3 length is 17 residues. DNA of the CDR3: TGCGCCAGCGGCATTGCCAGTGGCGGACTCCATTCCTACGAGCAGTACTTC. Translation: CASGIASGGLHSYEQYF.

Comment on this clone: The same CDR3 arises from other DNA sequences in this sample as well. The chain employs TRBV20-1 and TRBJ2-1; D remains ambiguous. Per germline, CDR1 DFQATT and CDR2 SNEGSKA (reference sequence). The CDR3 is 11 residues long. V gave up 5 bases and J gave up 4 bases, with 6 bases separating them. The CDR3 DNA reads TGCAGTGCTCCGAGGTACAATGAGCAGTTCTTC. This sequence encodes CSAPRYNEQFF.

This sequence joins TRBV10-3 and TRBJ1-1; D gene unclear. Trimming pared 11 bases from V and 1 base from J, leaving 14 bases between. CDR1 and CDR2 from the germline V gene are ENHRY and SYGVKD. The CDR3 is 13 residues long. CDR3 in amino acids: CASEGYPNTEAFF. As DNA, the CDR3 is TGTGCCTCCGAGGGCTACCCGAACACTGAAGCTTTCTTT.

The rearrangement links TRBV9 to TRBJ2-2; 10 positions match TRBD2. V trimming: 0 bases; J trimming: 6 bases; junction bases outside the gene matches: 11. The CDR3 is 18 amino acids. CDR1 and CDR2 (germline): SGDLS, YYNGEE. The DNA of the CDR3 is TGTGCCAGCAGCGTAGCCGGGCCTCAAGCGGGAGGGCCCGGGGAGCTGTTTTTT. Residues: CASSVAGPQAGGPGELFF.

This clone was counted ten times or more. The genes are TRBV2 and TRBJ1-1, with 7 bases lining up with TRBD1. CDR1 and CDR2 (germline): SNHLY, FYNNEI. Trimming at V came to 6 bases and at J to 4 bases, leaving 2 bases not matched to a gene. The CDR3 runs to 12 residues. CDR3 loop: CASSPGGTEAFF. CDR3 DNA sequence: TGTGCCAGCAGCCCAGGGGGCACTGAAGCTTTCTTT.

V and J are TRBV5-4 and TRBJ2-1; no definite D call. The V end was cut by 0 bases, the J end by 5 bases, with 12 bases between. This CDR3 has 15 amino acids. Germline CDR1 SGHNT, CDR2 YYREEE (reference sequence). CDR3 DNA sequence: TGTGCCAGCAGCTTGGGCCACCCTATGGACAATGAGCAGTTCTTC. The encoded protein is CASSLGHPMDNEQFF.

This chain uses TRBV12-5 with TRBJ1-2; D possibly corresponds to TRBD1 (6 bases). V lost 4 bases and J lost 8, with 20 bases in between. The CDR3 is 15 residues long. Germline CDR1 LGHNT, CDR2 FRNRAP. CDR3 nucleotides: TGTGCTAGTGGTTCAAGGGGGAGTGACCGGGAGGGCTACACCTTC. This gives the protein CASGSRGSDREGYTF.

The chain combines TRBV27 with TRBJ1-6; the match to TRBD1 covers 8 bases. The CDR3 is 16 residues long. Per germline, CDR1 MNHEY and CDR2 SMNVEV (reference sequence). Germline trimming cut 3 bases from V and 8 bases from J; bases unmatched to any gene: 9. In DNA, the CDR3 is TGTGCCAGCAGTTTCCTCGGACAGGGAGAGGATTCACCCCTCCACTTT. As protein: CASSFLGQGEDSPLHF.